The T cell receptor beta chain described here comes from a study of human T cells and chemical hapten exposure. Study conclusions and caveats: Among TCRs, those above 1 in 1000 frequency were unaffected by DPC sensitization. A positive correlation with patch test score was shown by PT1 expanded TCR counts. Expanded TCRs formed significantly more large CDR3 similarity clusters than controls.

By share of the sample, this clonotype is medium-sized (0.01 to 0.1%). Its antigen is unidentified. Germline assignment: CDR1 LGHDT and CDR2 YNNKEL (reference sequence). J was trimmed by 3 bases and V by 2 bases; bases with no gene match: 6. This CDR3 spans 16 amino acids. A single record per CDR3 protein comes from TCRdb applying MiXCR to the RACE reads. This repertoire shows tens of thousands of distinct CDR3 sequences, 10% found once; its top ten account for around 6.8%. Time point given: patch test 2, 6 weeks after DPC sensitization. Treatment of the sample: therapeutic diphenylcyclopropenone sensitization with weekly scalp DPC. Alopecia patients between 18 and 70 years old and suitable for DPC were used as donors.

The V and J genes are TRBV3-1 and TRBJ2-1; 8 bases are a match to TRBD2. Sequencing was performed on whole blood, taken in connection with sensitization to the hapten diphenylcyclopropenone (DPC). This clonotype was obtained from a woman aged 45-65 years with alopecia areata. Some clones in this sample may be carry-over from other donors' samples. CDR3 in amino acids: CASSQSSGGLYNEQFF. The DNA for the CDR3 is TGTGCCAGCAGCCAATCCAGCGGGGGTCTCTACAATGAGCAGTTCTTC.